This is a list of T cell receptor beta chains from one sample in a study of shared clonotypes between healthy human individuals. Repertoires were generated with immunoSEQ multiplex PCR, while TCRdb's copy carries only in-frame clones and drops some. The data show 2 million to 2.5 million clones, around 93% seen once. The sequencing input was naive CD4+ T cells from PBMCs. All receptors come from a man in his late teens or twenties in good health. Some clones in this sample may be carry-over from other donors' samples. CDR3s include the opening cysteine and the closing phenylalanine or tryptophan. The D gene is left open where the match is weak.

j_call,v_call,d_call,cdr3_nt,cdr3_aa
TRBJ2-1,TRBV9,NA,TGTGCCAGCAGCGTAGGATCCAACGGGGCGGTCTACAATGAGCAGTTCTTC,CASSVGSNGAVYNEQFF
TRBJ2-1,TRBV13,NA,TGTGCCAGCAGCTTAGAAGGACCCTACTACAATGAGCAGTTCTTC,CASSLEGPYYNEQFF
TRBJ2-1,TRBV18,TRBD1,TGTGCCAGCTCACCACAACAGGGGCCCTACAATGAGCAGTTCTTC,CASSPQQGPYNEQFF
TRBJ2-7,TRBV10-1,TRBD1,TGCGCCAGCAGTCAGAGCGGGACAGGGGGTTCTTACGAGCAGTACTTC,CASSQSGTGGSYEQYF
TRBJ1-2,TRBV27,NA,TGTGCCAGCAGCGGGGGGGGGCGGAACTATGGCTACACCTTC,CASSGGGRNYGYTF
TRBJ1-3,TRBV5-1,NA,TGCGCCAGCGCCCGGCTGGGGGGCGAAGGAAACACCATATATTTT,CASARLGGEGNTIYF
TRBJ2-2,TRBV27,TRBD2,TGTGCCAGCAGTTTGGGACTAGCTAGACTGATCACCGGGGAGCTGTTTTTT,CASSLGLARLITGELFF
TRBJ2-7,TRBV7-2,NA,TGTGCCAGCAGCTTAGCCCGACAGGTTTCTTACGAGCAGTACTTC,CASSLARQVSYEQYF
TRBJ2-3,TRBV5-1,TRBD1,TGCGCCAGCAGCTCTACAGGGGTAACAGATACGCAGTATTTT,CASSSTGVTDTQYF
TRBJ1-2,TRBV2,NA,TGTGCCAGCAGCCAGGGTTATGGCTACACCTTC,CASSQGYGYTF
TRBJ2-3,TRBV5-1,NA,TGCGCCAGCAGCTTAGGGAACACCCTTGGAGATACGCAGTATTTT,CASSLGNTLGDTQYF
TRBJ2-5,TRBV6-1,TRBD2,TGTGCCAGCAGTGAAGGGACTAGCGTAATGAGGGAGACCCAGTACTTC,CASSEGTSVMRETQYF
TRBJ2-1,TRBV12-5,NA,TGTGCTAGTGGCTTCACTAGAAATGAGCAGTTCTTC,CASGFTRNEQFF
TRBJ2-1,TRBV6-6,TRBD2,TGTGCCAGCAGGGGACTAGCGGGACCCAATGAGCAGTTCTTC,CASRGLAGPNEQFF
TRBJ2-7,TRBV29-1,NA,TGCAGCGTTGGCGGGCAGAGCTACGAGCAGTACTTC,CSVGGQSYEQYF